This TCR beta chain was recovered during a study of shared clonotypes between healthy human individuals. Study in general: A couple of women and a few men aged 18 to 49 made up the donors.

J gave up 2 bases and V 6 bases, and 6 bases lay outside the gene matches. In germline, CDR1 is SGHTA, CDR2 FQGNSA. The CDR3 consists of 15 residues. Sequencing used immunoSEQ multiplex PCR; TCRdb keeps in-frame clones, though not all of them. The sample consists of 2 million to 2.5 million clones, 90% to 96% of them appearing once. The study separated CD4+ cells into CD45RA+ naive and CD45RA-negative memory subsets. Concerning this clone: Its antigen is unknown.

Whole-study findings and limits: Shared across four donors were roughly 4.8% of the naive CD4 clonotypes. Apart from blood, nothing was sampled; tissue repertoires likely differ.

The chain carries TRBV7-2 and TRBJ2-1; 8 bases fit TRBD2. This clonotype was obtained from a man in his late teens or twenties in good health. The sequencing sample was made of naive CD4+ T cells sorted from blood. The subset is: CD45RA+ positively selected. CDR3 sequence (DNA): TGTGCCAGCAGTCTTAGCGGGGACCCCTACAATGAGCAGTTCTTC. Protein: CASSLSGDPYNEQFF.